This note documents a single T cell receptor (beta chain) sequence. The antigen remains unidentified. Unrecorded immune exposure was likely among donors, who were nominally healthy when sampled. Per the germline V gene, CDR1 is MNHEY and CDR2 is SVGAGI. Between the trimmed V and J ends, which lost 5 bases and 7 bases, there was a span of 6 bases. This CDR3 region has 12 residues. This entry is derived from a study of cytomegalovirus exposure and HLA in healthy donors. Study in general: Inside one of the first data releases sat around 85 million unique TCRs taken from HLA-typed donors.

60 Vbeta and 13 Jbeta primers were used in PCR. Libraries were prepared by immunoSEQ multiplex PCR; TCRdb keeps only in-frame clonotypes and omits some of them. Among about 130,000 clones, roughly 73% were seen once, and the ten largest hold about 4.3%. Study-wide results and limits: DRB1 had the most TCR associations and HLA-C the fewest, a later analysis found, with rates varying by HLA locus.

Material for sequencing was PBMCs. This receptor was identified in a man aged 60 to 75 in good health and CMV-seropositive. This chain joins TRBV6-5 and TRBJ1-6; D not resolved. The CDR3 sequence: CASSPSNSPLHF. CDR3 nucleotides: TGTGCCAGCAGTCCCTCCAATTCACCCCTCCACTTT.